The TCR beta chain under discussion was sequenced for a study of shared clonotypes between healthy human individuals. As for the study in general: Three plates each covered CD4 naive and memory; CD8 naive two, CD8 memory one.

V lost 1 base to trimming and J lost 6 bases, with 10 bases between them. This CDR3 contains 13 residues. The germline V gene has CDR1 SGHNT and CDR2 YYREEE (reference sequence). Method: immunoSEQ multiplex PCR; TCRdb's copy keeps in-frame clones and lacks some. The profile covers 2 million or so clones, with over 85% appearing a single time and 1% to 1.3% taken by the ten largest. CD45RO-negative cells were positively selected for CCR7, leaving out terminally differentiated effector memory CD45RA+ cells. Sequencing was done on a sample of naive CD8+ T cells sorted from blood. The V gene is TRBV5-4, the J gene TRBJ1-1, with D unresolved. This clonotype was sampled from a man younger than 35 in good health. The CDR3 spells CASSLYVGAEAFF. For the CDR3, the DNA is TGTGCCAGCAGCTTGTATGTGGGTGCTGAAGCTTTCTTT.